This TCR beta chain was identified in a study of neurological immune-mediated disorders (dated by TCRdb to about 2019). With regard to the full study: Peripheral blood TCR-beta repertoires from patients with HTLV-I-associated myelopathy (HAM/TSP), patients with multiple sclerosis, and healthy controls were compared in the study using UMI-based sequencing. Longitudinal samples, technical triplicates and paired sorted CD4+ and CD8+ T-cell subsets, alongside PBMC samples, were included among the 106 TCR-beta libraries. Technical triplicate libraries were sequenced to precisely calculate the variability in frequency of each individual clone. The cohort included about 66 subjects: about 15 with HAM/TSP, some 35 with multiple sclerosis, and approximately 20 healthy controls. The paper as a whole reports these results and caveats: TCR clonal expansion was highest in HAM/TSP patients and lowest in MS patients, with MS patients falling below even healthy controls. No identical CDR3 amino acid sequences were shared among expanded clones across subjects, suggesting private TCR-beta repertoires in all groups.

The time point label on this specimen signifies: technical triplicate 2. Unsorted PBMC libraries were generated from 2 million PBMCs stored in RNAlater at -80 °C until RNA extraction. PBMCs were separated from peripheral blood using Ficoll-Hypaque density gradient centrifugation and then cryopreserved in liquid nitrogen. This clonotype was seen repeatedly, ten times or more. The target of this receptor is not known. No base qualities exist here, and no much larger clone lies one base off it. cDNA was synthesized by template-switch 5'RACE using a primer with a 10-nucleotide random unique molecular identifier that tagged each TCR transcript. Over 160 million TCR-beta sequences, covering 15-18 subjects, were produced in each sequencing run. The RNeasy kit was used to extract total RNA. The KAPA Real-time Library Amplification kit was used to amplify TCR-beta VDJ regions with primers for the TCR constant region and the 5'RACE anchor. A first PCR added sample indexes and Illumina adaptors, and a second PCR then raised library yield. The roughly 650 bp TCR product was size-selected on a 2% E-gel SizeSelection system after Ampure bead purification. Library quality was checked on a Bioanalyzer, concentration was measured with Qubit, and libraries were quantified with the Kapa Library Quantification kit before pooling. Paired-end 2 x 150 bp sequencing of the libraries was performed on an Illumina HiSeq 2500. To increase sequence diversity, about 25-31% phiX was spiked into each library pool. In the original analysis: Quality-filtered reads were processed with the UMI-based MiGEC pipeline, which removed over 80% of raw TCR sequences during error correction. IMGT germline references were used for aligning VDJ genes, and each clonotype was defined as a unique CDR3 amino acid sequence together with its V-J genes. Clonal expansion, Shannon diversity, and CDR3 relatedness (CalcPairwiseDistances, ClusterSamples) were evaluated with VDJtools, and phylogenetic trees were built with CLCbio workbench. Expanded clones were defined as having at least 8 unique UMIs, based on coefficient-of-variation modelling across technical triplicates. TCRdb reanalyzed the raw reads on its own, using fastp at Q25 for trimming and MiXCR for clone calling, and kept in-frame beta chains. CDR3 protein sequences are deduplicated, and each keeps its most common genes and DNA. The V and J calls here are based on TCRdb, not the publication. Counted in this sample were about 59,000 distinct CDR3 sequences; more than 20% of them appeared once. Roughly 4.6% of the sample goes to the ten largest clones.

This receptor was taken from a man aged 60 to 69 with HTLV-1-associated myelopathy (HAM/TSP). The source material was PBMCs.

The CDR3 region reads CASSPPLGLGNTIYF. The bases are TGTGCCAGCAGCCCGCCACTCGGACTTGGAAACACCATATATTTT. The V gene is TRBV7-8 and the J gene is TRBJ1-3, with the D gene call left open. From its cysteine to its phenylalanine, the CDR3 spans 15 amino acids. Solely the CDR3 DNA is kept, with 45 bases framed from the first base. Via the germline V gene, CDR1 is SGHVS and CDR2 FQNEAQ. V is pared back by 5 bases and J by 3 bases, with 14 bases lying between the germline termini.